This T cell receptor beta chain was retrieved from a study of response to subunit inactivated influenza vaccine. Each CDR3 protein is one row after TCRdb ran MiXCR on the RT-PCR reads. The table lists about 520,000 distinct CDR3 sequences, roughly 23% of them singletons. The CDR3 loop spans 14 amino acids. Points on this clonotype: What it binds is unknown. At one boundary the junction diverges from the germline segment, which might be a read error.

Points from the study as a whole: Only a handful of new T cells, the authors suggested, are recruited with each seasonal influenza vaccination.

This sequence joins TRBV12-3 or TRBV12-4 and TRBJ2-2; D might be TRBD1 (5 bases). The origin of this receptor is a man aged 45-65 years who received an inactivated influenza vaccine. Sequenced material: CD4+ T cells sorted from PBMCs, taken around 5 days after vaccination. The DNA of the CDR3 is TGTGTCAGCAGTCCTTACAGGCGCACCGGGGAGCTGTTTTTT. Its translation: CVSSPYRRTGELFF.